These T cell receptor beta chains were read from a single sample in a study of T-cell reconstitution after alpha-beta-depleted transplantation in children. In TCRdb, the PCR reads were re-called with MiXCR into one record per CDR3 protein. The table lists nearly 250,000 distinct CDR3 sequences, around 7.8% of them singletons. The sample here was PBMCs, mostly from graft donor cells, taken 180 days after TCRalphabeta/CD19-depleted stem cell transplant. These receptors were taken from a male patient younger than 18 who had a stem cell transplant for acute lymphoblastic leukemia, so the T cells may come from the graft donor. The CDR3 runs from the conserved cysteine through the conserved F or W. Fields, in order: D gene, V gene, J gene, clone size, CDR3 DNA, CDR3 protein. The D gene is left open where the match is weak. Not all rows give a size; the values are once, few, many and, for expanded clones, a class.

d_call: NA
v_call: TRBV2
j_call: TRBJ2-1
clone_size: many
cdr3_nt: TGTGCCAGCAGTGATGGGAGAGCCCTATACAATGAGCAGTTCTTC
cdr3_aa: CASSDGRALYNEQFF

d_call: NA
v_call: TRBV6-2/TRBV6-3
j_call: TRBJ2-7
clone_size: many
cdr3_nt: TGTGCCAGCAGTTATGACGAGGAGGAATACTTC
cdr3_aa: CASSYDEEEYF

d_call: NA
v_call: TRBV3-1
j_call: TRBJ1-2
clone_size: many
cdr3_nt: TGTGCCAGCAGCCAAGATTCAGTACCAGGCCGAGTCTATGGCTACACCTTC
cdr3_aa: CASSQDSVPGRVYGYTF

d_call: TRBD1
v_call: TRBV18
j_call: TRBJ1-6
clone_size: many
cdr3_nt: TGTGCCAGCTCAAGGGACAGAATCTATAATTCACCCCTCCACTTT
cdr3_aa: CASSRDRIYNSPLHF

d_call: TRBD1
v_call: TRBV4-2
j_call: TRBJ2-7
clone_size: many
cdr3_nt: TGTGCCAGCAGCCAAGAGTGGGACAGGTACGAGCAGTACTTC
cdr3_aa: CASSQEWDRYEQYF

d_call: NA
v_call: TRBV5-1
j_call: TRBJ2-2
clone_size: many
cdr3_nt: TGCGCCAGCAGCTACGGACAAACCGGGGAGCTGTTTTTT
cdr3_aa: CASSYGQTGELFF

d_call: TRBD2
v_call: TRBV3-1
j_call: TRBJ2-3
clone_size: many
cdr3_nt: TGTGCCAGCAGCCTCACTAGCGCCAACACAGATACGCAGTATTTT
cdr3_aa: CASSLTSANTDTQYF

d_call: TRBD1
v_call: TRBV20-1
j_call: TRBJ2-7
clone_size: many
cdr3_nt: TGCAGTGCTCTGAGTCCACGCAGGGGGCGCACCTACGAGCAGTACTTC
cdr3_aa: CSALSPRRGRTYEQYF

d_call: NA
v_call: TRBV2
j_call: TRBJ2-5
clone_size: many
cdr3_nt: TGTGCCAGCAAGGGGCAGCCCGGAAAAGAGACCCAGTACTTC
cdr3_aa: CASKGQPGKETQYF

d_call: NA
v_call: TRBV3-1
j_call: TRBJ2-5
clone_size: many
cdr3_nt: TGTGCCAGCAGCCAAGGCGGCCCCGGGGGAGAGACCCAGTACTTC
cdr3_aa: CASSQGGPGGETQYF

d_call: NA
v_call: TRBV6-5
j_call: TRBJ2-1
clone_size: many
cdr3_nt: TGTGCCAGCAGTTACTACTCTCCATTAGGCTACAATGAGCAGTTCTTC
cdr3_aa: CASSYYSPLGYNEQFF

d_call: TRBD2
v_call: TRBV11-2
j_call: TRBJ2-1
clone_size: NA
cdr3_nt: TGTGCCAGCAGCTTTGATAGCGGGGGGAATGAGCAGTTCTTC
cdr3_aa: CASSFDSGGNEQFF

d_call: NA
v_call: TRBV4-3
j_call: TRBJ1-1
clone_size: many
cdr3_nt: TGCGCCAGCAGCCAAGGAGCAGACAGGATCACTGAAGCTTTCTTT
cdr3_aa: CASSQGADRITEAFF

d_call: NA
v_call: TRBV27
j_call: TRBJ2-7
clone_size: NA
cdr3_nt: TGTGCCAGCAGTTTACAGGGACTGGTCTACGATCAGTACTTC
cdr3_aa: CASSLQGLVYDQYF

d_call: NA
v_call: TRBV9
j_call: TRBJ1-1
clone_size: NA
cdr3_nt: TGTGCCAGCAGCGCGTACGGGACGCCGGCTACAGCTTTCTTT
cdr3_aa: CASSAYGTPATAFF

d_call: NA
v_call: TRBV7-2
j_call: TRBJ1-5
clone_size: many
cdr3_nt: TGTGCCAGCAGCTTAGCAGGACAGCCCCAGCATTTT
cdr3_aa: CASSLAGQPQHF

d_call: TRBD1
v_call: TRBV20-1
j_call: TRBJ1-2
clone_size: many
cdr3_nt: TGCAGTGCTAGGGACAGGGCAATCTATGGCTACACCTTC
cdr3_aa: CSARDRAIYGYTF

d_call: NA
v_call: TRBV5-1
j_call: TRBJ2-5
clone_size: many
cdr3_nt: TGCGCCAGCAGCTTGGCTCCGCGGGGCGGAGGGACCCAGTACTTC
cdr3_aa: CASSLAPRGGGTQYF

d_call: NA
v_call: TRBV28
j_call: TRBJ2-3
clone_size: many
cdr3_nt: TGTGCCAGCAGTTTAGGAGGGACCACAGATACGCAGTATTTT
cdr3_aa: CASSLGGTTDTQYF

d_call: TRBD2
v_call: TRBV7-9
j_call: TRBJ2-1
clone_size: many
cdr3_nt: TGTGCCAGCAGTTTAGCGGGAGGGGTAATAAATGAGCAGTTCTTC
cdr3_aa: CASSLAGGVINEQFF

d_call: NA
v_call: TRBV12-3/TRBV12-4
j_call: TRBJ2-7
clone_size: many
cdr3_nt: TGTGCCAGCAGTTCGACCCTGAGCTACGAGCAGTACTTC
cdr3_aa: CASSSTLSYEQYF

d_call: NA
v_call: TRBV4-1
j_call: TRBJ1-2
clone_size: many
cdr3_nt: TGCGCCAGCAGCCAAGAAAGTTGGCCTCCGGACAACTATGGCTACACCTTC
cdr3_aa: CASSQESWPPDNYGYTF

d_call: NA
v_call: TRBV9
j_call: TRBJ1-1
clone_size: many
cdr3_nt: TGTGCCAGCAGCGTGGTTGGTCGCGGTGAGAACACTGAAGCTTTCTTT
cdr3_aa: CASSVVGRGENTEAFF

d_call: TRBD1
v_call: TRBV5-5
j_call: TRBJ2-5
clone_size: many
cdr3_nt: TGTGCCAGCAGCTCCCCGGACAGGTTTCAAGAGACCCAGTACTTC
cdr3_aa: CASSSPDRFQETQYF

d_call: NA
v_call: TRBV4-2
j_call: TRBJ1-1
clone_size: many
cdr3_nt: TGTGCCAGCAGCCCGCAGTTACAGAATCAGGGCTTGAACACTGAAGCTTTCTTT
cdr3_aa: CASSPQLQNQGLNTEAFF

d_call: TRBD2
v_call: TRBV12-3/TRBV12-4
j_call: TRBJ2-2
clone_size: many
cdr3_nt: TGTGCCAGCAGTCCCGATAGCGGGGGCTTTGGGACCGGGGAGCTGTTTTTT
cdr3_aa: CASSPDSGGFGTGELFF

d_call: NA
v_call: TRBV20-1
j_call: TRBJ2-1
clone_size: many
cdr3_nt: TGCAGTGCTCCCCGGGATTCGCGAGGGCAGTTCTTC
cdr3_aa: CSAPRDSRGQFF

d_call: NA
v_call: TRBV5-1
j_call: TRBJ2-1
clone_size: many
cdr3_nt: TGCGCCAGCAGCTTAAGTTCCTCCTACAATGAGCAGTTCTTC
cdr3_aa: CASSLSSSYNEQFF

d_call: TRBD2
v_call: TRBV19
j_call: TRBJ2-3
clone_size: few
cdr3_nt: TGTGCCAGTAGTCTAAGCGGGGGGGCCAGAGATACGCAGTATTTT
cdr3_aa: CASSLSGGARDTQYF

d_call: NA
v_call: TRBV6-5
j_call: TRBJ2-7
clone_size: NA
cdr3_nt: TGTGCCAGCAGTTACTCTACGGGGGCGGGGGAGCAGTACTTC
cdr3_aa: CASSYSTGAGEQYF

d_call: NA
v_call: TRBV5-1
j_call: TRBJ1-1
clone_size: many
cdr3_nt: TGCGCCAGCAGCTTGGACCTATTACTTATGAACACTGAAGCTTTCTTT
cdr3_aa: CASSLDLLLMNTEAFF

d_call: NA
v_call: TRBV4-1
j_call: TRBJ2-3
clone_size: NA
cdr3_nt: TGCGCCAGCAGCTTTCGCTTACAGGGCACAGATACGCAGTATTTT
cdr3_aa: CASSFRLQGTDTQYF

d_call: NA
v_call: TRBV4-1
j_call: TRBJ1-5
clone_size: many
cdr3_nt: TGCGCCAGCAGCCTTCGACTGGGGAATCAGCCCCAGCATTTT
cdr3_aa: CASSLRLGNQPQHF

d_call: NA
v_call: TRBV6-5
j_call: TRBJ2-7
clone_size: NA
cdr3_nt: TGTGCCAGCAGTTACAGTTGGGGCCTAGCCACCTACGAGCAGTACTTC
cdr3_aa: CASSYSWGLATYEQYF

d_call: TRBD2
v_call: TRBV28
j_call: TRBJ2-5
clone_size: many
cdr3_nt: TGTGCCAGCAGTTTAAGCGGGAGTTGGGAGACCCAGTACTTC
cdr3_aa: CASSLSGSWETQYF

d_call: NA
v_call: TRBV12-3/TRBV12-4
j_call: TRBJ2-2
clone_size: many
cdr3_nt: TGTGCCAGCAGCCCCTCCGGGTTCCAGACCGGGGAGCTGTTTTTT
cdr3_aa: CASSPSGFQTGELFF

d_call: NA
v_call: TRBV29-1
j_call: TRBJ1-2
clone_size: many
cdr3_nt: TGCAGCGTTGAAGATGGGAGGTATGGCTACACCTTC
cdr3_aa: CSVEDGRYGYTF

d_call: NA
v_call: TRBV20-1
j_call: TRBJ2-7
clone_size: many
cdr3_nt: TGCAGTGCTAGAGCCCCCCAGGTCCCCTACGAGCAGTACTTC
cdr3_aa: CSARAPQVPYEQYF

d_call: NA
v_call: TRBV5-1
j_call: TRBJ2-7
clone_size: many
cdr3_nt: TGCGCCAGCAGCTTGGGTGACAGGAGCTCCTACGAGCAGTACTTC
cdr3_aa: CASSLGDRSSYEQYF

d_call: NA
v_call: TRBV5-1
j_call: TRBJ2-2
clone_size: many
cdr3_nt: TGCGCCAGCAGCCCCCCCGGGGAGCTGTTTTTT
cdr3_aa: CASSPPGELFF

d_call: TRBD2
v_call: TRBV6-5
j_call: TRBJ2-7
clone_size: many
cdr3_nt: TGTGCCACCGGGACTAGCGGCTACGAGCAGTACTTC
cdr3_aa: CATGTSGYEQYF

d_call: TRBD1
v_call: TRBV20-1
j_call: TRBJ1-5
clone_size: many
cdr3_nt: TGCAGTGCTAGAAACTCACAGGGGGCCGATCAGCCCCAGCATTTT
cdr3_aa: CSARNSQGADQPQHF

d_call: TRBD2
v_call: TRBV6-1
j_call: TRBJ2-7
clone_size: many
cdr3_nt: TGTGCCAGTGGACTAGCGGACTCCTACGAGCAGTACTTC
cdr3_aa: CASGLADSYEQYF

d_call: TRBD2
v_call: TRBV5-1
j_call: TRBJ2-4
clone_size: many
cdr3_nt: TGCGCCAGCAGCTTCTATTCTAGCGGGAGTGGCGTCAAAAACATTCAGTACTTC
cdr3_aa: CASSFYSSGSGVKNIQYF

d_call: NA
v_call: TRBV2
j_call: TRBJ1-2
clone_size: few
cdr3_nt: TGTGCCAGCAGTGACTCAAGAAACTATGGCTACACCTTC
cdr3_aa: CASSDSRNYGYTF

d_call: NA
v_call: TRBV7-2
j_call: TRBJ1-5
clone_size: many
cdr3_nt: TGTGCCAGCAGCTTAAGGGCCTCGGATCAGCCCCAGCATTTT
cdr3_aa: CASSLRASDQPQHF